The 8 T cell receptor beta chains presented below share a single source sample, sequenced in a study of CD8+ T cells in alopecia areata. cDNA prepared by RNA extraction and subsequent reverse transcription served as the template for sequencing. Assay used: immunoSEQ multiplex PCR; TCRdb lists only in-frame clones, some missing. The sample carries 200,000 to 250,000 clones, 50% to 60% recorded once. The sample consisted of CD4+ T cells sorted from blood, taken at week 0. These receptor sequences come from a human donor with alopecia areata.

This chain connects TRBV6-5 to TRBJ2-7, with D uncertain. Germline values: CDR1 MNHEY, CDR2 SVGAGI. With 4 bases removed from V and 5 bases from J, the gap between germline ends came to 18 bases. This CDR3 contains 15 residues. The CDR3 region is CASSSTRGNLDEQYF. DNA for the CDR3: TGTGCCAGCAGTTCCACACGAGGAAATCTCGACGAGCAGTACTTC.

The chain joins TRBV15 to TRBJ1-1; D remains ambiguous. This CDR3 spans 14 amino acids. The germline V and J ends were trimmed by 5 bases and 1 base, with 11 bases remaining between them. The V gene's germline CDR1 is LNHNV and CDR2 YYDKDF (reference sequence). The CDR3 spells CATSGLSENTEAFF. The CDR3 region has the DNA TGTGCCACCAGCGGATTAAGTGAGAACACTGAAGCTTTCTTT.

The sample holds a few counts of this clone. The rearrangement links TRBV2 to TRBJ2-2, with D hard to call. The germline V gene has CDR1 SNHLY and CDR2 FYNNEI. The CDR3 runs to 11 residues. Trimming removed 4 bases at V and 6 bases at J, with 3 bases between. The CDR3 DNA sequence: TGTGCCAGCAGTGGTCCCGGGGAGCTGTTTTTT. Translation gives CASSGPGELFF. The complete variable domain, with remaining parts taken from reference TRBV2 and TRBJ2-2, reads EPEVTQTPSHQVTQMGQEVILRCVPISNHLYFYWYRQILGQKVEFLVSFYNNEISEKSEIFDDQFSVERPDGSNFTLKIRSTKLEDSAMYFCASSGPGELFFGEGSRLTVL.

The genes are TRBV10-3 and TRBJ2-3, with unresolved D. Germline V gene lookup returns CDR1 ENHRY and CDR2 SYGVKD. The CDR3 loop spans 11 amino acids. V was pared by 5 bases and J by 6 bases, with 6 bases between. The DNA for the CDR3 is TGTGCCATCAGTCGTGGGGATACGCAGTATTTT. It encodes CAISRGDTQYF.

The chain has TRBV4-1 and TRBJ1-2, with 10 positions matching TRBD1. This CDR3 spans 16 amino acids. V trimming: 2 bases; J trimming: 2 bases; junction bases outside the gene matches: 5. Germline V gene data show CDR1 as MGHRA and CDR2 as YSYEKL. This CDR3 reads CASSQIKGQGNYGYTF. In DNA form, the CDR3 reads TGCGCCAGCAGCCAAATAAAGGGACAGGGGAACTATGGCTACACCTTC.

The V gene is TRBV4-2, the J gene TRBJ2-5; D unclear. Germline V gene lookup returns CDR1 LGHNA and CDR2 YNFKEQ. This CDR3 comprises 13 residues. V was pared by 4 bases and J by 2 bases, with 8 bases between. CDR3 sequence reads: CASSLPSQETQYF. The CDR3 DNA reads TGTGCCAGCAGCCTCCCTAGTCAAGAGACCCAGTACTTC.

In DNA, the CDR3 is TGTGCCAGCAGCGCGTGGCGGAATTCACCCCTCCACTTT. Amino acids: CASSAWRNSPLHF. This sequence joins TRBV9 and TRBJ1-6; D not certain. V was trimmed by 3 bases and J by 7 bases, leaving 8 bases between them. CDR3 length: 13 residues. Germline values: CDR1 SGDLS, CDR2 YYNGEE.

The chain combines TRBV29-1 with TRBJ2-7; 7 positions match TRBD2. From germline, CDR1 is SQVTM and CDR2 ANQGSEA. V shed 4 bases and J 5 bases; nucleotides not matched to a gene: 2. This CDR3 is built from 11 residues. The CDR3 DNA reads as TGCAGCGTTGGCCTAGCGGACGAGCAGTACTTC. Residues: CSVGLADEQYF.